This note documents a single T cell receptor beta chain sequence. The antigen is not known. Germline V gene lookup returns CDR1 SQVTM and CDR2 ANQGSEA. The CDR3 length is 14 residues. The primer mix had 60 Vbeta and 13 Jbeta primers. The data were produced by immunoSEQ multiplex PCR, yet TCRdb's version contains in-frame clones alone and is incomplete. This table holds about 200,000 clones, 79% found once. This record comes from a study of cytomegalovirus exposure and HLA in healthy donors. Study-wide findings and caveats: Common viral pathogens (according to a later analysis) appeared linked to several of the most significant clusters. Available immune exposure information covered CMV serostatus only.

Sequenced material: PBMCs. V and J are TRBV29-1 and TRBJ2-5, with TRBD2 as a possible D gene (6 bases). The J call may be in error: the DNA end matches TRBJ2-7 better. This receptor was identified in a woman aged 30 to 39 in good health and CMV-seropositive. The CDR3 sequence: CSVVGGGIWDEQYF. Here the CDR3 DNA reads TGCAGCGTTGTGGGCGGCGGGATATGGGACGAGCAGTACTTC.